The 15 T cell receptor beta chains in this list originate from one sample, sequenced in a study of shared clonotypes between healthy human individuals (dated by TCRdb to the early 2020s). The library relied on the immunoSEQ multiplex PCR assay. TCRdb stores this immuneACCESS table with in-frame sequences only. Part of the clones is absent; in the studies checked, under half of the shortfall reflects unresolved V genes, and no reason is known for the rest. The sample table contains around 2.5 million clones; only one count was recorded for 93% of them. The top ten constitute around 0.37% of the sample. Source material: naive CD4+ T cells from PBMCs. The label giving this sample's cell subset or site can be read as: CD45RA+ positively selected. Receptors originate from a man younger than 35 in good health. Some clones in this sample may be carry-over from other donors' samples.

The chain couples TRBV7-8 to TRBJ1-3; the match to TRBD1 covers 8 bases. In germline, CDR1 is SGHVS, CDR2 FQNEAQ. Germline trimming cut 0 bases from V and 7 bases from J; bases unmatched to any gene: 8. The CDR3 covers 16 residues. CDR3 sequence reads: CASSLASQGARNTIYF. The CDR3 DNA reads as TGTGCCAGCAGCTTAGCGAGTCAGGGGGCTAGGAACACCATATATTTT. Supplemented by reference TRBV7-8 and TRBJ1-3, the full variable domain reads GAGVSQSPRYKVAKRGQDVALRCDPISGHVSLFWYQQALGQGPEFLTYFQNEAQLDKSGLPSDRFFAERPEGSVSTLKIQRTQQEDSAVYLCASSLASQGARNTIYFGEGSWLTVV.

The gene calls are TRBV7-3 and TRBJ2-3; the D call may be TRBD1 or TRBD2 (5 bases each). Germline-derived CDR1 and CDR2 are SGHTA and FQGTGA. CDR3 length: 15 residues. The V end lost 2 bases, the J end lost 1 base, and 10 bases lay between the germline ends. CDR3 sequence reads: CASSLHGDRTDTQYF. DNA of the CDR3: TGTGCCAGCAGCTTACACGGGGACCGCACAGATACGCAGTATTTT.

V and J are TRBV29-1 and TRBJ2-1; D is unclear. The CDR3 runs 16 residues. Germline V gene data show CDR1 as SQVTM and CDR2 as ANQGSEA. The ends were cut back, 4 bases at V and 4 bases at J, with 20 bases in the middle. The CDR3 protein is CSVGLAGSVGYNEQFF. DNA for the CDR3: TGCAGCGTTGGTTTGGCAGGTTCCGTTGGTTACAATGAGCAGTTCTTC.

The V call is TRBV5-1, the J call TRBJ1-2; D remains unclear. V was cut by 1 base and J by 0 bases, with 10 bases left in between. This CDR3 spans 15 amino acids. The germline V gene encodes CDR1 SGHRS and CDR2 YFSETQ. DNA of the CDR3: TGCGCCAGCAGCTTGATTGTTGGCGCTAACTATGGCTACACCTTC. As protein: CASSLIVGANYGYTF.

V gene TRBV29-1 combines with J gene TRBJ2-5; the match to TRBD1 covers 7 bases. Losses at the gene ends were 1 base for V and 7 bases for J; bases not matched to a gene: 3. Per the germline V gene, CDR1 is SQVTM and CDR2 is ANQGSEA. CDR3 length: 12 residues. The CDR3 protein is CSVEGTGVTQYF. The CDR3 nucleotides are TGCAGCGTTGAAGGCACAGGGGTGACCCAGTACTTC.

Comments on this clone: The same CDR3 is also encoded by other DNA sequences in this sample. The chain recombines TRBV2 with TRBJ2-2; 8 nucleotides align to TRBD1. The junction had 2 bases not matched to a gene; V was cut back by 6 bases and J by 5 bases. Germline values: CDR1 SNHLY, CDR2 FYNNEI. The CDR3 has 13 residues. The CDR3 sequence: CASRRQGTGELFF. In DNA form, the CDR3 reads TGTGCCAGCAGAAGACAGGGGACCGGGGAGCTGTTTTTT.

The chain employs TRBV4-1 and TRBJ2-5, with 7 bases lining up with TRBD1. Trimming removed 1 base from V and 5 bases from J; junction bases left unmatched: 7. The CDR3 has 15 amino acids. Germline CDR1 MGHRA, CDR2 YSYEKL. CDR3 loop: CASSQVQGVRETQYF. As DNA, the CDR3 is TGCGCCAGCAGCCAAGTCCAGGGGGTGCGGGAGACCCAGTACTTC.

The chain combines TRBV10-3 with TRBJ1-1; 9 bases fit TRBD1. V lost 6 bases to trimming and J lost 5 bases; unmatched junction nucleotides: 7. Germline lookup yields CDR1 ENHRY and CDR2 SYGVKD. This CDR3 comprises 14 residues. The CDR3 DNA sequence: TGTGCCATCAGCTTGGGACAGGGCAGGACTGAAGCTTTCTTT. Residues: CAISLGQGRTEAFF.

This sequence joins TRBV5-4 and TRBJ1-2; 9 nucleotides agree with TRBD1. Trimming at V came to 2 bases and at J to 6 bases, leaving 5 bases not matched to a gene. Germline V lookup: CDR1 SGHNT, CDR2 YYREEE (reference sequence). This CDR3 spans 14 amino acids. CDR3 residues: CASSLQGAWDGYTF. CDR3 nucleotide sequence: TGTGCCAGCAGCTTACAGGGGGCGTGGGATGGCTACACCTTC.

The CDR3 DNA reads TGTGCCAGCTCACCAGTACTCTCCCGGGACAATGAGCAGTTCTTC. Its protein product is CASSPVLSRDNEQFF. The chain recombines TRBV18 with TRBJ2-1; D is undetermined. Trimming took off 2 bases at V and 5 bases at J, with 13 bases between the two ends. This CDR3 contains 15 residues. Germline values: CDR1 KGHSH, CDR2 LQKENI.

The chain is built from TRBV9 and TRBJ1-1; 7 bases are shared with TRBD1. Germline V gives CDR1 SGDLS, CDR2 YYNGEE. J was trimmed by 6 bases and V by 4 bases; bases with no gene match: 12. CDR3 length equals 15 residues. The CDR3 here is CASSPQGQGEAEAFF. In nucleotides, the CDR3 is TGTGCCAGCAGCCCTCAGGGCCAGGGGGAGGCTGAAGCTTTCTTT.

This chain connects TRBV5-1 to TRBJ1-1; no clear D. The CDR3 length is 14 residues. V was clipped by 0 bases and J by 4 bases, with 10 bases between them. Germline-derived CDR1 and CDR2 are SGHRS and YFSETQ. The CDR3 is CASSLGSSSTEAFF. The CDR3 coding sequence is TGCGCCAGCAGCTTGGGCTCGAGTAGCACTGAAGCTTTCTTT.

On this clone itself: This same CDR3 is encoded by further DNA sequences in the sample. The chain combines TRBV27 with TRBJ1-1; 7 nucleotides agree with TRBD1. Germline CDR1 MNHEY, CDR2 SMNVEV (reference sequence). V was clipped by 3 bases and J by 2 bases; unmatched bases: 3. The length of the CDR3 is 14 residues. The CDR3 spells CASSFRTGNTEAFF. The CDR3 DNA reads TGTGCCAGCAGTTTCCGGACAGGCAACACTGAAGCTTTCTTT.

This chain uses TRBV2 with TRBJ2-3; weak D call: TRBD1 (5 bases). Trimming removed 8 bases at V and 2 bases at J, with 8 bases between. The length of the CDR3 is 12 residues. Germline CDR1 and CDR2: SNHLY and FYNNEI. In DNA form, the CDR3 reads TGTGCCAGCTCACAGGACACAGATACGCAGTATTTT. Translated: CASSQDTDTQYF.

The chain carries TRBV19 and TRBJ2-6; no reliable D call. CDR1 LNHDA and CDR2 SQIVND come from the germline V gene (reference sequence). V dropped 7 bases and J dropped 0 bases, with 16 bases sitting between them. This CDR3 has 17 amino acids. CDR3 nucleotide sequence: TGTGCCAGTACCCAATATGGAAGGCCCTCTGGGGCCAACGTCCTGACTTTC. It specifies CASTQYGRPSGANVLTF.